A single sample is the source of the 32 T cell receptor beta chains below, sequenced in a study of blood T cell repertoires in COVID-19. Sequencing used immunoSEQ multiplex PCR; TCRdb keeps in-frame clones, though not all of them. The table records about 76,000 clones, approximately 81% of them present only once. The source material was peripheral blood. These receptors were taken from a man between 60 and 70 years old with COVID-19, enrolled during active disease.

The chain recombines TRBV6-6 with TRBJ1-2; weak D call: TRBD1 (5 bases). There are 12 residues in the CDR3. The V gene's germline CDR1 is MNHNY and CDR2 SVGAGI (reference sequence). V dropped 4 bases and J dropped 8 bases, with 11 bases sitting between them. The CDR3 here is CASSSGGLGYTF. The CDR3 DNA reads TGTGCCAGCAGTTCGGGGGGGTTGGGCTACACCTTC.

V and J are TRBV7-6 and TRBJ2-5, with TRBD2 matching over 8 bases. Trimming took 5 bases from V and 4 from J; bases not matched to a gene: 6. CDR3 size: 14 residues. The germline gives CDR1 SGHVS, CDR2 FNYEAQ. The CDR3 coding sequence is TGTGCCAGCAGCCCGGGGGGGGTTGGAGAGACCCAGTACTTC. It codes for CASSPGGVGETQYF.

The gene calls are TRBV6-5 and TRBJ2-7, with D possibly TRBD1 on 6 matching bases. Trimming took off 6 bases at V and 5 bases at J, with 14 bases between the two ends. The CDR3 is 13 amino acids. Germline V CDR1 and CDR2: MNHEY, SVGAGI. The CDR3 nucleotides are TGTGCCAGCAGCACCCGAACAGGGAACGAGCAGTACTTC. Protein sequence: CASSTRTGNEQYF.

The chain uses TRBV19 and TRBJ1-1, with 9 bases identical to TRBD1. The germline V gene encodes CDR1 LNHDA and CDR2 SQIVND (reference sequence). Trimming removed 3 bases from V and 3 bases from J; junction bases left unmatched: 8. The CDR3 covers 16 residues. The CDR3 bases are TGTGCCAGTAGTATCCCACAGGGGGCAGTGGACACTGAAGCTTTCTTT. Translating it yields CASSIPQGAVDTEAFF.

The V and J genes are TRBV10-3 and TRBJ2-2, with 9 bases aligning to TRBD2. The junction had 19 bases not matched to a gene; V was cut back by 4 bases and J by 1 base. Looked up from germline, CDR1 is ENHRY and CDR2 is SYGVKD. CDR3 length equals 21 residues. This CDR3 reads CAISAEHPARLAGVNTGELFF. The CDR3 DNA reads as TGTGCCATCAGTGCAGAACATCCGGCCCGGTTAGCGGGAGTGAACACCGGGGAGCTGTTTTTT.

This sequence joins TRBV7-6 and TRBJ2-1; maybe TRBD2 (5 bases). The CDR3 sequence is 15 residues long. V lost 5 bases and J 6 bases, leaving 17 bases between the germline ends. CDR1 SGHVS and CDR2 FNYEAQ come from the germline V gene. The CDR3 protein is CASSPLVLSGNEQFF. In nucleotides, the CDR3 is TGTGCCAGCAGCCCACTAGTGCTTTCGGGCAATGAGCAGTTCTTC.

This clone was recorded once. This chain joins TRBV30 and TRBJ2-7; D is perhaps TRBD1 (5 bases). CDR3 size: 13 residues. Trimming removed 0 bases at V and 11 bases at J, with 17 bases between. The germline CDR1 and CDR2 sequences are GTSNPN and SVGIG (reference sequence). CDR3 loop: CAWSVMGPRIKYF. The CDR3 nucleotides are TGTGCCTGGAGTGTAATGGGGCCTAGGATCAAGTACTTC. Drawing the rest from reference TRBV30 and TRBJ2-7, the complete variable domain is SQTIHQWPATLVQPVGSPLSLECTVEGTSNPNLYWYRQAAGRGLQLLFYSVGIGQISSEVPQNLSASRPQDRQFILSSKKLLLSDSGFYLCAWSVMGPRIKYFGPGTRLTVT.

This chain joins TRBV11-2 and TRBJ2-1; 9 nucleotides match TRBD1. V trimming: 6 bases; J trimming: 6 bases; junction bases outside the gene matches: 9. Germline assignment: CDR1 SGHAT and CDR2 FQNNGV. The CDR3 length is 15 residues. The CDR3 sequence: CASRTGTGMGNEQFF. The DNA for the CDR3 is TGTGCCAGCAGGACCGGGACAGGGATGGGCAATGAGCAGTTCTTC.

The rearrangement joins TRBV29-1 to TRBJ2-5, with TRBD1 matching over 9 bases. This CDR3 is built from 15 residues. The germline V gene encodes CDR1 SQVTM and CDR2 ANQGSEA. V lost 3 bases to trimming and J lost 5 bases; unmatched junction nucleotides: 10. CDR3 sequence: CSVERNTGGRETQYF. For the CDR3, the DNA is TGCAGCGTTGAGCGGAATACAGGGGGCAGGGAGACCCAGTACTTC.

This chain links TRBV28 with TRBJ1-4; 9 bases align to TRBD1. Trimming took 5 bases from V and 8 from J; bases not matched to a gene: 9. CDR3 length: 15 residues. From germline, CDR1 is MDHEN and CDR2 SYDVKM. The CDR3 region has the DNA TGTGCCAGCAGTCCTCCGACAGGGGGAGTCGAAAAACTGTTTTTT. It translates to CASSPPTGGVEKLFF.

The gene calls are TRBV4-1 and TRBJ1-1, with a weak D call TRBD1 (5 bases). Trimming cost V 0 bases and J 7 bases, with 15 bases left between them. CDR3 length: 15 amino acids. CDR1 and CDR2 (germline): MGHRA, YSYEKL. The DNA of the CDR3 is TGCGCCAGCAGCCAAGATTTTGGCAGGGTGATTGAAGCTTTCTTT. Its protein product is CASSQDFGRVIEAFF.

The V and J genes are TRBV5-1 and TRBJ2-3; 13 positions agree with TRBD2. The CDR3 covers 18 residues. Per the germline V gene, CDR1 is SGHRS and CDR2 is YFSETQ. With V trimmed by 0 bases and J by 2 bases, 6 bases remained unmatched. The CDR3 loop is CASSLGRGLAGTTDTQYF. CDR3 bases: TGCGCCAGCAGCTTGGGGCGGGGACTAGCGGGGACCACAGATACGCAGTATTTT.

This CDR3 is CAIREQGAGYGYTF. The DNA for the CDR3 is TGTGCCATCAGGGAACAGGGGGCAGGTTATGGCTACACCTTC. This rearrangement joins TRBV10-3 to TRBJ1-2; 9 bases map to TRBD1. Germline loops: CDR1 ENHRY, CDR2 SYGVKD. This CDR3 comprises 14 residues. V shed 6 bases, J shed 5 bases, and the junction held 7 bases outside the gene matches.

The chain links TRBV6-5 to TRBJ2-1; 11 nucleotides line up with TRBD2. CDR1 MNHEY and CDR2 SVGAGI come from the germline V gene. The CDR3 contains 15 residues. The trim removed 6 bases at V and 4 bases at J, leaving 5 bases unmatched. CDR3 protein: CASRMTSGDYNEQFF. For the CDR3, the DNA is TGTGCCAGCAGGATGACTAGCGGGGATTACAATGAGCAGTTCTTC.

The chain uses TRBV5-6 and TRBJ2-1; 10 nucleotides match TRBD2. V shed 0 bases and J 5 bases; nucleotides not matched to a gene: 8. CDR3 size: 17 residues. Germline V gives CDR1 SGHDT, CDR2 YYEEEE. CDR3 sequence (DNA): TGTGCCAGCAGCTTGGTTGGACTAGCGGACCGAGACAATGAGCAGTTCTTC. It yields the protein CASSLVGLADRDNEQFF.

The V and J genes are TRBV6-1 and TRBJ1-1; D unclear. Germline assignment: CDR1 MNHNS and CDR2 SASEGT. This CDR3 has 11 amino acids. The germline V and J ends were trimmed by 3 bases and 11 bases, with 10 bases remaining between them. The CDR3 reads CASSDTFRAFF. The CDR3 DNA reads as TGTGCCAGCAGTGACACCTTCAGGGCTTTCTTT.

This chain connects TRBV5-1 to TRBJ2-1; 14 bases align to TRBD2. This CDR3 region has 15 residues. CDR1 and CDR2 from the germline V gene are SGHRS and YFSETQ. J was trimmed by 7 bases and V by 4 bases; bases with no gene match: 4. CDR3 DNA sequence: TGCGCCAGCAGCCCGGGACTAGCGGGAGTTAATGAGCAGTTCTTC. Translation gives CASSPGLAGVNEQFF.

This chain uses TRBV7-3 with TRBJ1-6, with D possibly TRBD1 on 6 matching bases. Trimming shortened V by 5 bases and J by 0 bases, and 11 bases separated the two germline ends. The V gene's germline CDR1 is SGHTA and CDR2 FQGTGA. CDR3 length: 16 amino acids. The CDR3 DNA follows: TGTGCCAGCAGCCTACAGGGAGCCTCCTATAATTCACCCCTCCACTTT. Translation: CASSLQGASYNSPLHF.

The rearrangement joins TRBV30 to TRBJ1-2, with 7 bases fitting TRBD1. V shed 5 bases, J shed 4 bases, and the junction held 4 bases outside the gene matches. The CDR3 consists of 12 residues. CDR1 GTSNPN and CDR2 SVGIG come from the germline V gene (reference sequence). The CDR3 spells CAWDRAGYGYTF. The CDR3, as DNA: TGTGCCTGGGACAGGGCGGGCTATGGCTACACCTTC.

V is TRBV7-7 and J is TRBJ1-3; the D is unclear. Germline values: CDR1 SSHAT, CDR2 FNYEAQ (reference sequence). This CDR3 is 13 amino acids long. The V gene lost 5 bases and the J gene lost 0 bases, with 5 bases spanning the gap. DNA of the CDR3: TGTGCCAGCAGCGACTACTCTGGAAACACCATATATTTT. This encodes CASSDYSGNTIYF.

This clone was observed a single time. The chain has TRBV30 and TRBJ2-3; 7 bases line up with TRBD2. Germline CDR1 and CDR2: GTSNPN and SVGIG (reference sequence). There are 14 residues in the CDR3. V gave up 8 bases and J gave up 0 bases; unmatched junction bases: 8. CDR3 nucleotide sequence: TGTGCCAGGGAAGGTAGCGGGAGCACAGATACGCAGTATTTT. Translation: CAREGSGSTDTQYF. The full variable domain, completed using reference TRBV30 and TRBJ2-3, is SQTIHQWPATLVQPVGSPLSLECTVEGTSNPNLYWYRQAAGRGLQLLFYSVGIGQISSEVPQNLSASRPQDRQFILSSKKLLLSDSGFYLCAREGSGSTDTQYFGPGTRLTVL.

In regard to this clone: In the same sample, other DNA sequences code for this CDR3. The chain uses TRBV6-4 and TRBJ2-5, with a tentative D call TRBD2 (6 bases). Per the germline V gene, CDR1 is MRHNA and CDR2 is SNTAGT. The germline V and J ends were trimmed by 8 bases and 2 bases, with 12 bases remaining between them. The CDR3 spans 13 residues. The CDR3 loop reads CASARDSQETQYF. The DNA of the CDR3 is TGTGCCAGCGCTAGGGACTCGCAAGAGACCCAGTACTTC.

The chain couples TRBV6-5 to TRBJ2-7, with 14 bases aligning to TRBD2. CDR3 length: 13 residues. Germline assignment: CDR1 MNHEY and CDR2 SVGAGI. CDR3 sequence: CGAGTSGRLEQYF. The DNA of the CDR3 is TGTGGGGCCGGGACTAGCGGGAGACTCGAGCAGTACTTC.

The chain joins TRBV5-4 to TRBJ2-1, with 9 bases that match TRBD2. Germline values: CDR1 SGHNT, CDR2 YYREEE (reference sequence). The CDR3 loop spans 15 amino acids. Trimming cost V 4 bases and J 5 bases; bases outside gene matches: 7. Written as DNA, the CDR3 is TGTGCCAGCAGCGTAATAGCGGGAGCCCACAATGAGCAGTTCTTC. This encodes CASSVIAGAHNEQFF. Looking up the rest from reference TRBV5-4 and TRBJ2-1 gives the full variable domain: ETGVTQSPTHLIKTRGQQVTLRCSSQSGHNTVSWYQQALGQGPQFIFQYYREEENGRGNFPPRFSGLQFPNYSSELNVNALELDDSALYLCASSVIAGAHNEQFFGPGTRLTVL.

The chain combines TRBV11-1 with TRBJ1-1; D gene unclear. Germline V CDR1 and CDR2: SGHAT, FQDESV (reference sequence). The CDR3 is 11 amino acids. The V end was cut by 1 base, the J end by 8 bases, with 5 bases between. CDR3 loop: CASSLGIEAFF. The CDR3 bases are TGTGCCAGCAGCTTAGGTATAGAAGCTTTCTTT.

The chain is built from TRBV10-1 and TRBJ2-1; 11 positions agree with TRBD1. This CDR3 is built from 18 residues. Germline-derived CDR1 and CDR2 are WNHNN and SYGVQD (reference sequence). Trimming at V came to 0 bases and at J to 1 base, leaving 5 bases not matched to a gene. The CDR3 protein is CASSESAGQGVSYNEQFF. CDR3 bases: TGCGCCAGCAGTGAGTCGGCGGGACAGGGGGTTTCCTACAATGAGCAGTTCTTC.

This chain connects TRBV30 to TRBJ1-3; D ambiguous. The CDR3 runs to 13 residues. From germline, CDR1 is GTSNPN and CDR2 SVGIG (reference sequence). V was trimmed by 5 bases and J by 1 base, leaving 9 bases between them. Here the CDR3 DNA reads TGTGCCTGGGGGTGGGCTTCTGGAAACACCATATATTTT. Amino acids: CAWGWASGNTIYF.

This clone has more than one count but fewer than ten. CDR3 bases: TGTGCCACCAGTGACAGCGGGAAGGGCTACAATGAGCAGTTCTTC. It yields the protein CATSDSGKGYNEQFF. V and J are TRBV24-1 and TRBJ2-1; 7 bases match TRBD2. J lost 3 bases, V lost 4 bases, and 5 bases had no gene match. CDR1 and CDR2 from the germline V gene are KGHDR and SFDVKD. CDR3 length: 15 residues.

V and J are TRBV10-3 and TRBJ1-2; possible D gene TRBD1, 5 bases. CDR1 ENHRY and CDR2 SYGVKD come from the germline V gene. Trimming took 2 bases from V and 4 from J, leaving 11 bases between them. The CDR3 covers 14 residues. CDR3 loop: CAISETGIRYGYTF. Written as DNA, the CDR3 is TGTGCCATCAGTGAGACAGGAATCCGCTATGGCTACACCTTC.

V usage is TRBV18 and J usage is TRBJ2-7, with D perhaps TRBD1 (6 bases). Trimming left V 5 bases short and J 5 bases short, with 13 bases between. This CDR3 region has 13 residues. The germline V gene has CDR1 KGHSH and CDR2 LQKENI. CDR3 nucleotides: TGTGCCAGCTCATCCTCCGAGGGGGACGAGCAGTACTTC. As protein: CASSSSEGDEQYF.

The V and J genes are TRBV7-9 and TRBJ2-3; 10 bases fit TRBD2. Per the germline V gene, CDR1 is SEHNR and CDR2 is FQNEAQ (reference sequence). Trimming took 5 bases from V and 4 from J; bases not matched to a gene: 18. This CDR3 region has 19 residues. The CDR3 DNA sequence: TGTGCCAGCAGCCCCATCGAGGGGGGAGCGGGAGGGCTGCCAGATACGCAGTATTTT. Translating it yields CASSPIEGGAGGLPDTQYF. Full variable domain (rest looked up from reference TRBV7-9 and TRBJ2-3): DTGVSQNPRHKITKRGQNVTFRCDPISEHNRLYWYRQTLGQGPEFLTYFQNEAQLEKSRLLSDRFSAERPKGSFSTLEIQRTEQGDSAMYLCASSPIEGGAGGLPDTQYFGPGTRLTVL.

The CDR3 region is CSSPQPGLAKNIQYF. The CDR3 bases are TGTTCTTCCCCCCAACCGGGACTAGCCAAAAACATTCAGTACTTC. This rearrangement joins TRBV6-5 to TRBJ2-4; perhaps TRBD2 as D (6 bases). This CDR3 has 15 residues. Germline CDR1 MNHEY, CDR2 SVGAGI.